These 18 T cell receptor beta chains originate from one sample sequenced in a study of neurological immune-mediated disorders. TCRdb reprocessed the 5' RACE reads with MiXCR, giving one entry per CDR3 protein. The sample includes under 80,000 distinct CDR3 sequences, approximately 9.4% seen only once; the top ten take 1.7%. Source material: PBMCs. Every receptor here comes from a man in his fifties in good health.

In its sample, this clonotype was seen a few times. The genes are TRBV18 and TRBJ2-3; 11 bases map to TRBD2. Per the germline V gene, CDR1 is KGHSH and CDR2 is LQKENI. This CDR3 has 16 amino acids. V lost 3 bases to trimming and J lost 5 bases; unmatched junction nucleotides: 7. CDR3 in amino acids: CASSPRTSGWRDTQYF. CDR3 nucleotide sequence: TGTGCCAGCTCACCTCGGACTAGCGGGTGGCGAGATACGCAGTATTTT.

With regard to this clonotype: An end of the junction does not agree with germline; a read error may underlie this. The V call is TRBV20-1, the J call TRBJ2-7, with 7 bases aligning to TRBD2. CDR3 length: 15 residues. Germline V gives CDR1 DFQATT, CDR2 SNEGSKA (reference sequence). The CDR3 nucleotides are TGCAGTGCTAGAGATAGTGGTAGTAGGGACTACGAGCAATACTTC. Translated: CSARDSGSRDYEQYF.

In this sample, this clonotype turned up many times. The V gene is TRBV28, the J gene TRBJ1-1, with a possible D match to TRBD1 (5 bases). Germline V gene lookup returns CDR1 MDHEN and CDR2 SYDVKM. The CDR3 runs to 15 residues. V was pared by 7 bases and J by 5 bases, with 20 bases between. CDR3 in DNA: TGTGCCAGCACCCGAGCGGGTGGGGGTAGGACTGAAGCTTTCTTT. Amino acids: CASTRAGGGRTEAFF.

Ten or more counts support this clonotype. The chain recombines TRBV4-3 with TRBJ1-4, with 7 bases lining up with TRBD1. This CDR3 region has 15 residues. Trimming removed 4 bases from V and 5 bases from J; junction bases left unmatched: 7. Germline lookup yields CDR1 LGHNA and CDR2 YSLEER. CDR3 sequence reads: CASSRLTGPNEKLFF. Here the CDR3 DNA reads TGCGCCAGCAGCCGGCTGACAGGGCCCAATGAAAAACTGTTTTTT.

In this sample, this clonotype turned up many times. The chain employs TRBV6-1 and TRBJ2-5; D is possibly TRBD2 (5 bases). With 8 bases removed from V and 4 bases from J, the gap between germline ends came to 23 bases. The germline V gene has CDR1 MNHNS and CDR2 SASEGT. This CDR3 has 16 amino acids. The CDR3 coding sequence is TGTGCCAGCTACCCGGACGGACTCTACACGATAGAGACCCAGTACTTC. This encodes CASYPDGLYTIETQYF.

This clonotype was detected ten times or more. The CDR3 protein is CASSAYLTRGDTEAFF. CDR3 nucleotide sequence: TGTGCCAGCAGCGCGTACTTGACACGTGGGGACACTGAAGCTTTCTTT. The genes are TRBV7-9 and TRBJ1-1; no firm D call. Trimming shortened V by 5 bases and J by 3 bases, and 19 bases separated the two germline ends. Germline CDR1 is SEHNR and CDR2 is FQNEAQ (reference sequence). The CDR3 spans 16 residues.

This clonotype was counted at least ten times. This chain joins TRBV5-1 and TRBJ2-3; 7 bases map to TRBD1. After removal of 2 bases from V and 5 bases from J, the junction contained 8 bases not matched to a gene. The CDR3 covers 15 residues. The germline gives CDR1 SGHRS, CDR2 YFSETQ. CDR3 sequence (DNA): TGCGCCAGCAGCTTCGGTTCAACAGGGGAAGATACGCAGTATTTT. It codes for CASSFGSTGEDTQYF.

Many counts were recorded for this clonotype. The rearrangement links TRBV20-1 to TRBJ2-1; D may be TRBD1 (5 bases). With 2 bases removed from V and 4 bases from J, the gap between germline ends came to 6 bases. Germline V CDR1 and CDR2: DFQATT, SNEGSKA (reference sequence). This CDR3 region has 12 residues. The CDR3 is CSARRTYNEQFF. CDR3 in DNA: TGCAGTGCTAGAAGGACATACAATGAGCAGTTCTTC.

This clonotype has just a few counts. The CDR3 region has the DNA TGTGCCACCAGCAGCCCCGGGACAGGGCCCTACAATGAGCAGTTCTTC. This sequence encodes CATSSPGTGPYNEQFF. This chain joins TRBV15 and TRBJ2-1; the match to TRBD1 covers 9 bases. This CDR3 contains 16 residues. Germline assignment: CDR1 LNHNV and CDR2 YYDKDF (reference sequence). Trimming cost V 3 bases and J 2 bases; bases outside gene matches: 5.

This chain connects TRBV18 to TRBJ1-3; D is unresolved. Between the trimmed V and J ends, which lost 2 bases and 0 bases, there was a span of 5 bases. CDR3 length: 14 amino acids. Germline lookup yields CDR1 KGHSH and CDR2 LQKENI. CDR3 residues: CASSPEVSGNTIYF. The DNA for the CDR3 is TGTGCCAGCTCACCAGAGGTCTCTGGAAACACCATATATTTT.

This clonotype came up many times. The V gene is TRBV12-3 or TRBV12-4, the J gene TRBJ2-4, with 7 bases identical to TRBD1. V lost 5 bases, J lost 4 bases, and 8 bases stayed unmatched. The CDR3 runs 15 residues. CDR3 nucleotides: TGTGCCAGCAGTCCCACGGGGACAGTAAAAAACATTCAGTACTTC. It codes for CASSPTGTVKNIQYF.

This rearrangement joins TRBV20-1 to TRBJ2-3; possibly TRBD2 for D (6 bases). The CDR3 runs to 13 residues. V dropped 6 bases and J dropped 4 bases, with 14 bases sitting between them. The germline gives CDR1 DFQATT, CDR2 SNEGSKA (reference sequence). The CDR3 spells CSAGTPGADTQYF. CDR3 coding DNA: TGCAGTGCGGGGACTCCCGGGGCAGATACGCAGTATTTT.

The CDR3: CSAREWTEETQYF. The CDR3 DNA reads as TGCAGTGCTAGAGAGTGGACAGAAGAGACCCAGTACTTC. This chain joins TRBV20-1 and TRBJ2-5; D may be TRBD1 (6 bases). The germline gives CDR1 DFQATT, CDR2 SNEGSKA (reference sequence). V dropped 0 bases and J dropped 3 bases, with 8 bases sitting between them. CDR3 length: 13 amino acids.

This clonotype was observed at least ten times. The chain uses TRBV7-2 and TRBJ2-3, with 9 bases aligning to TRBD1. In germline, CDR1 is SGHTA, CDR2 FQGNSA. This CDR3 has 15 residues. The V gene end was trimmed by 6 bases and the J gene end by 3 bases; junction bases not matched to a gene: 7. CDR3 DNA: TGTGCCAGCAGACCACGGGACAGGGTAACAGATACGCAGTATTTT. It specifies CASRPRDRVTDTQYF.

In its sample, this clonotype was seen many times. The J gene is TRBJ1-5, the V gene TRBV10-3; D is undetermined. The germline V and J ends were trimmed by 4 bases and 5 bases, with 12 bases remaining between them. Germline CDR1 and CDR2: ENHRY and SYGVKD. The CDR3 consists of 14 residues. CDR3 sequence: CAISGVKGDQPQHF. CDR3 bases: TGTGCCATCAGTGGGGTCAAGGGTGATCAGCCCCAGCATTTT.

This clonotype was seen repeatedly, ten times or more. The chain carries TRBV18 and TRBJ2-1; no firm D call. V was clipped by 2 bases and J by 9 bases, with 11 bases between them. The CDR3 runs 13 residues. Germline lookup yields CDR1 KGHSH and CDR2 LQKENI. CDR3 coding DNA: TGTGCCAGCTCACCAAAGATAGACGGTGAGCAGTTCTTC. Protein product: CASSPKIDGEQFF.

This clonotype was found many times. The V gene is TRBV3-1, the J gene TRBJ2-5, with a weak D call TRBD2 (6 bases). The germline V gene has CDR1 LGHDT and CDR2 YNNKEL (reference sequence). The CDR3 contains 15 residues. V was pared by 1 base and J by 3 bases, with 12 bases between. This chain's CDR3 is CASSQVGTDKETQYF. DNA for the CDR3: TGTGCCAGCAGCCAAGTCGGGACTGACAAAGAGACCCAGTACTTC.

This clonotype has a count of ten or more. V usage is TRBV20-1 and J usage is TRBJ2-3, with a possible D match to TRBD1 (5 bases). CDR1 and CDR2 (germline): DFQATT, SNEGSKA (reference sequence). Trimming took off 8 bases at V and 0 bases at J, with 15 bases between the two ends. CDR3 size: 14 residues. The CDR3 spells CSSQGFASTDTQYF. The CDR3 bases are TGCAGTAGCCAGGGATTTGCTAGCACAGATACGCAGTATTTT.